What follows describes a single T cell receptor (beta chain). As yet, its antigen is unknown. This sample is drawn from a study of T cells expressing NK-cell markers. Study summary: All TCR beta repertoires analysed originated from sorted CD3+CD56+NKG2C+, CD3+CD56+NKG2C- and CD3+CD56-NKG2C+ T cells. Study findings and constraints: The share of CD8+ T cells held by dominant NKG2C+ clonotypes was roughly 1.0-7.5% in roughly 6 donors. Whether expanded NKG2C+ T cell clones were HCMV-specific remained unclear.

Libraries used 5'RACE template switching adding universal primer site and UMIs. No DNA is given; TCRdb re-called the 5' RACE reads and lists each CDR3 protein once. The ten top clones account for 4.2%, within a sample of 200,000 to 300,000 distinct CDR3 sequences. In germline, CDR1 is MNHNS, CDR2 SASEGT. The CDR3 is 15 residues long. The specimen sequenced was blood T cells: a sorted CD56 or NKG2C T cell subset, CD4+ or CD8+ T cells, or bulk PBMC T cells (not recorded which). The V gene is TRBV6-1, the J gene TRBJ1-5; TCRdb's D call, TRBD1, is unchecked because there is no DNA. The TCR originated in a woman aged 18-70 years in good health. The chain's CDR3 is CASRGDRGGNQPQHF.